The clone carrying this TCR beta chain was observed at least ten times. Tagging with unique molecular identifiers was applied to individual cDNA molecules. TCRdb ran MiXCR on the 5' RACE reads and lists one entry per CDR3 protein. The sample shows around 64,000 distinct CDR3 sequences, around 10% of them seen only once. Trimming removed 4 bases from V and 9 bases from J; junction bases left unmatched: 8. This CDR3 region has 15 residues. Looked up from germline, CDR1 is SGHRS and CDR2 is YFSETQ. The sample belongs to a study of early T cells in non-severe SARS-CoV-2 infection. This TCR derives from an adult who was a healthcare worker with PCR-confirmed SARS-CoV-2 infection or an uninfected control (not recorded which). Sequencing was performed on whole blood, taken at baseline. The chain carries TRBV5-1 and TRBJ1-6; 9 bases agree with TRBD1. The CDR3 bases are TGCGCCAGCAGCCTGGGGACAGGGTTGAGTTCACCCCTCCACTTT. Its protein product is CASSLGTGLSSPLHF.